This T cell receptor beta chain is drawn from a study of blood T cell repertoires in COVID-19. Study summary: Samples representing acute and convalescent COVID-19 were sourced from the United States, Italy and Spain. PBMCs, B-cell-depleted T cells, or T cells provided the cDNA or gDNA that made up the material.

Per the original methods: Quantification of nucleated cells was approximated via reference gene primer amplification. Generated by immunoSEQ multiplex PCR, the TCRdb table keeps only in-frame clones and is missing some. The V and J calls and clone size come from that table; D and trimming were worked out from the DNA. Among approximately 150,000 clones, more than 75% were seen once, and the ten largest hold over 8.5%. V dropped 5 bases and J dropped 9; count of bases not matched to a gene: 6. The CDR3 consists of 14 residues. Germline V CDR1 and CDR2: LGHNT, FRNRAP. The receptor's source is a woman between 45 and 60 years old with active or convalescent COVID-19. The V call is TRBV12-5, the J call TRBJ1-6, with 8 bases fitting TRBD1. The sample taken for sequencing was peripheral blood. The CDR3 protein is CASGRGQETSPLHF. CDR3 coding DNA: TGTGCTAGTGGTCGGGGACAGGAAACTTCACCCCTCCACTTT.